Listed below are T cell receptor beta chains from one sample, sequenced in a study of radiation and T cells in renal cell carcinoma. The table came from immunoSEQ multiplex PCR; TCRdb's copy has only in-frame clones and leaves some out. Of some 130,000 clones in the sample, more than 75% were seen once. Source: blood, taken from a patient whose treatment included radiotherapy and nephrectomy. These receptors were collected from a woman aged 70-85 years with renal cell carcinoma. Both conserved end residues are part of each CDR3. Each record gives: D gene, clone size, V gene, CDR3 length, J gene, CDR3 protein, CDR3 DNA. D genes are given only for firm matches. Clone size is shown for a subset of rows, as once, few, many or a class of expanded clone.

d_call: -
clone_size: -
v_call: TRBV6-6
cdr3_length: 11
j_call: TRBJ2-3
cdr3_aa: CASKIKDTQYF
cdr3_nt: TGTGCCAGCAAAATAAAGGATACGCAGTATTTT

d_call: -
clone_size: -
v_call: TRBV5-4
cdr3_length: 15
j_call: TRBJ1-1
cdr3_aa: CASSLRAGQNTEAFF
cdr3_nt: TGTGCCAGCAGCTTAAGGGCAGGGCAGAACACTGAAGCTTTCTTT

d_call: -
clone_size: once
v_call: TRBV9
cdr3_length: 16
j_call: TRBJ2-1
cdr3_aa: CASSESGTSVVNEQFF
cdr3_nt: TGTGCCAGCAGCGAATCCGGGACCAGTGTGGTCAATGAGCAGTTCTTC

d_call: -
clone_size: -
v_call: TRBV5-1
cdr3_length: 15
j_call: TRBJ2-1
cdr3_aa: CASSWGGAGYNEQFF
cdr3_nt: TGCGCCAGCAGCTGGGGGGGCGCAGGGTACAATGAGCAGTTCTTC

d_call: -
clone_size: -
v_call: TRBV19
cdr3_length: 13
j_call: TRBJ1-2
cdr3_aa: CASSKLRNYGYTF
cdr3_nt: TGTGCCAGTAGTAAGTTACGGAACTATGGCTACACCTTC

d_call: -
clone_size: -
v_call: TRBV30
cdr3_length: 15
j_call: TRBJ2-7
cdr3_aa: CAWSVSGAKKYEQYF
cdr3_nt: TGTGCCTGGAGTGTTTCAGGGGCAAAAAAATACGAGCAGTACTTC

d_call: -
clone_size: -
v_call: TRBV30
cdr3_length: 13
j_call: TRBJ1-5
cdr3_aa: CAWSRAWNQPQHF
cdr3_nt: TGTGCCTGGAGCAGAGCCTGGAATCAGCCCCAGCATTTT

d_call: -
clone_size: -
v_call: TRBV19
cdr3_length: 13
j_call: TRBJ2-7
cdr3_aa: CASSNYGTYEQYF
cdr3_nt: TGTGCCAGTAGTAACTACGGAACCTACGAGCAGTACTTC

d_call: TRBD1
clone_size: once
v_call: TRBV4-1
cdr3_length: 17
j_call: TRBJ2-7
cdr3_aa: CASSQDGVTGGRREQYF
cdr3_nt: TGCGCCAGCAGCCAAGATGGCGTCACAGGGGGGCGACGCGAGCAGTACTTC

d_call: -
clone_size: -
v_call: TRBV5-4
cdr3_length: 15
j_call: TRBJ2-2
cdr3_aa: CASSLRAGRTGELFF
cdr3_nt: TGTGCCAGCAGCTTGAGAGCAGGGAGAACCGGGGAGCTGTTTTTT

d_call: -
clone_size: -
v_call: TRBV6-1
cdr3_length: 17
j_call: TRBJ2-2
cdr3_aa: CASSEGLFETNTGELFF
cdr3_nt: TGTGCCAGCAGTGAAGGCCTCTTCGAAACGAACACCGGGGAGCTGTTTTTT

d_call: -
clone_size: -
v_call: TRBV2
cdr3_length: 15
j_call: TRBJ2-3
cdr3_aa: CASSEVSPGTDTQYF
cdr3_nt: TGTGCCAGCAGTGAAGTCAGCCCGGGCACAGATACGCAGTATTTT

d_call: -
clone_size: -
v_call: TRBV19
cdr3_length: 19
j_call: TRBJ2-2
cdr3_aa: CASSRRPLGTGTNTGELFF
cdr3_nt: TGTGCCAGTAGTAGGCGCCCCCTCGGAACAGGAACGAACACCGGGGAGCTGTTTTTT

d_call: -
clone_size: few
v_call: TRBV2
cdr3_length: 15
j_call: TRBJ2-7
cdr3_aa: CASSRTRQSSYEQYF
cdr3_nt: TGTGCCAGCAGCCGCACAAGACAGAGCTCCTACGAGCAGTACTTC

d_call: -
clone_size: -
v_call: TRBV4-2
cdr3_length: 15
j_call: TRBJ1-6
cdr3_aa: CASSQARGIYSPLHF
cdr3_nt: TGTGCCAGCAGCCAAGCCCGGGGGATATACTCACCCCTCCACTTT

d_call: -
clone_size: -
v_call: TRBV2
cdr3_length: 15
j_call: TRBJ2-5
cdr3_aa: CASSEREAGSETQYF
cdr3_nt: TGTGCCAGCAGTGAAAGGGAAGCAGGGTCAGAGACCCAGTACTTC

d_call: -
clone_size: -
v_call: TRBV5-1
cdr3_length: 14
j_call: TRBJ2-5
cdr3_aa: CASSLRGFEETQYF
cdr3_nt: TGCGCCAGCAGCTTGAGGGGCTTCGAAGAGACCCAGTACTTC

d_call: -
clone_size: -
v_call: TRBV6-1
cdr3_length: 15
j_call: TRBJ2-3
cdr3_aa: CASNEDMWGTDTQYF
cdr3_nt: TGTGCCAGCAACGAAGACATGTGGGGCACAGATACGCAGTATTTT

d_call: -
clone_size: -
v_call: TRBV10-3
cdr3_length: 14
j_call: TRBJ1-3
cdr3_aa: CATRGASSGNTIYF
cdr3_nt: TGTGCCACCCGGGGGGCGAGCTCTGGAAACACCATATATTTT

d_call: -
clone_size: -
v_call: TRBV9
cdr3_length: 15
j_call: TRBJ1-3
cdr3_aa: CASSPGLVSENTIYF
cdr3_nt: TGTGCCAGCAGCCCAGGACTGGTATCGGAGAACACCATATATTTT

d_call: TRBD1
clone_size: -
v_call: TRBV15
cdr3_length: 15
j_call: TRBJ1-2
cdr3_aa: CATSRDEGAYYGYTF
cdr3_nt: TGTGCCACCAGCAGAGACGAGGGGGCTTACTATGGCTACACCTTC

d_call: -
clone_size: -
v_call: TRBV11-3
cdr3_length: 13
j_call: TRBJ1-1
cdr3_aa: CASSVRGTVEAFF
cdr3_nt: TGTGCCAGCAGCGTAAGGGGAACGGTTGAAGCTTTCTTT

d_call: TRBD2
clone_size: -
v_call: TRBV27
cdr3_length: 17
j_call: TRBJ2-7
cdr3_aa: CASSLYRSSGGWYEQYF
cdr3_nt: TGTGCCAGCAGTTTATACCGTTCTAGCGGGGGGTGGTACGAGCAGTACTTC

d_call: -
clone_size: -
v_call: TRBV19
cdr3_length: 14
j_call: TRBJ2-3
cdr3_aa: CASSISRSTDTQYF
cdr3_nt: TGTGCCAGTAGTATCTCGCGGAGCACAGATACGCAGTATTTT

d_call: TRBD1
clone_size: -
v_call: TRBV4-3
cdr3_length: 15
j_call: TRBJ1-1
cdr3_aa: CASSRTHRGPTEAFF
cdr3_nt: TGCGCCAGCAGCCGTACCCACAGGGGGCCCACTGAAGCTTTCTTT

d_call: -
clone_size: -
v_call: TRBV19
cdr3_length: 14
j_call: TRBJ1-5
cdr3_aa: CASSMDGGNQPQHF
cdr3_nt: TGTGCCAGTAGTATGGACGGCGGCAATCAGCCCCAGCATTTT

d_call: TRBD1
clone_size: -
v_call: TRBV19
cdr3_length: 16
j_call: TRBJ1-5
cdr3_aa: CASSINGGQNNQPQHF
cdr3_nt: TGTGCCAGTAGTATCAATGGGGGACAGAATAATCAGCCCCAGCATTTT

d_call: -
clone_size: -
v_call: TRBV6-5
cdr3_length: 16
j_call: TRBJ1-1
cdr3_aa: CASSYSKGVWNTEAFF
cdr3_nt: TGTGCCAGCAGTTACTCGAAAGGGGTTTGGAACACTGAAGCTTTCTTT

d_call: -
clone_size: -
v_call: TRBV29-1
cdr3_length: 13
j_call: TRBJ2-7
cdr3_aa: CSVGWSLSYEQYF
cdr3_nt: TGCAGCGTTGGATGGTCCCTCTCCTACGAGCAGTACTTC

d_call: -
clone_size: -
v_call: TRBV23-1
cdr3_length: 14
j_call: TRBJ1-1
cdr3_aa: CASSQWTANTEAFF
cdr3_nt: TGCGCCAGCAGTCAATGGACAGCAAACACTGAAGCTTTCTTT

d_call: -
clone_size: -
v_call: TRBV19
cdr3_length: 13
j_call: TRBJ1-1
cdr3_aa: CASSIARNTEAFF
cdr3_nt: TGTGCCAGTAGTATTGCGAGGAACACTGAAGCTTTCTTT

d_call: TRBD2
clone_size: -
v_call: TRBV6-1
cdr3_length: 13
j_call: TRBJ2-5
cdr3_aa: CASSEGLAGGLYF
cdr3_nt: TGTGCCAGCAGTGAAGGGCTAGCGGGGGGTTTATACTTC

d_call: TRBD1
clone_size: -
v_call: TRBV7-9
cdr3_length: 16
j_call: TRBJ1-4
cdr3_aa: CASSTGTATGSEKLFF
cdr3_nt: TGTGCCAGCAGCACCGGGACAGCTACCGGGAGTGAAAAACTGTTTTTT

d_call: -
clone_size: -
v_call: TRBV10-3
cdr3_length: 15
j_call: TRBJ1-1
cdr3_aa: CAISERPILNTEAFF
cdr3_nt: TGTGCCATCAGTGAGAGACCAATCTTGAACACTGAAGCTTTCTTT

d_call: -
clone_size: -
v_call: TRBV28
cdr3_length: 15
j_call: TRBJ1-1
cdr3_aa: CASNPPGSGNTEAFF
cdr3_nt: TGTGCCAGCAACCCCCCCGGCTCCGGGAACACTGAAGCTTTCTTT

d_call: TRBD1
clone_size: -
v_call: TRBV7-9
cdr3_length: 17
j_call: TRBJ2-2
cdr3_aa: CASSTGQGALSSGELFF
cdr3_nt: TGTGCCAGCAGCACGGGACAGGGGGCGCTAAGTTCCGGGGAGCTGTTTTTT

d_call: TRBD2
clone_size: -
v_call: TRBV6-6
cdr3_length: 15
j_call: TRBJ2-3
cdr3_aa: CASRLSGGRTDTQYF
cdr3_nt: TGTGCCAGCAGACTTAGCGGGGGACGCACAGATACGCAGTATTTT

d_call: -
clone_size: -
v_call: TRBV11-2
cdr3_length: 14
j_call: TRBJ2-7
cdr3_aa: CASSFTRGGYEQYF
cdr3_nt: TGTGCCAGCAGCTTCACGCGGGGAGGCTACGAGCAGTACTTC

d_call: TRBD1
clone_size: once
v_call: TRBV18
cdr3_length: 17
j_call: TRBJ1-2
cdr3_aa: CASSKEDRSPGSYGYTF
cdr3_nt: TGTGCCAGCTCCAAGGAGGACAGGAGCCCCGGGAGCTATGGCTACACCTTC

d_call: -
clone_size: once
v_call: TRBV5-1
cdr3_length: 13
j_call: TRBJ2-5
cdr3_aa: CASSWRFGETQYF
cdr3_nt: TGCGCCAGCAGCTGGCGGTTTGGGGAGACCCAGTACTTC

d_call: TRBD1
clone_size: once
v_call: TRBV5-1
cdr3_length: 15
j_call: TRBJ2-5
cdr3_aa: CASKVGTGLRETQYF
cdr3_nt: TGCGCCAGCAAGGTCGGGACAGGGCTTCGGGAGACCCAGTACTTC

d_call: -
clone_size: -
v_call: TRBV6-5
cdr3_length: 14
j_call: TRBJ2-7
cdr3_aa: CASSYPGQGYEQYF
cdr3_nt: TGTGCCAGCAGTTACCCGGGGCAAGGCTACGAGCAGTACTTC

d_call: -
clone_size: -
v_call: TRBV27
cdr3_length: 14
j_call: TRBJ1-5
cdr3_aa: CASWPGAAAGPQHF
cdr3_nt: TGTGCCAGCTGGCCGGGGGCGGCCGCAGGGCCCCAGCATTTT

d_call: -
clone_size: -
v_call: TRBV28
cdr3_length: 18
j_call: TRBJ1-4
cdr3_aa: CASRRGGEGWATNEKLFF
cdr3_nt: TGTGCCAGCAGGCGTGGGGGAGAGGGGTGGGCAACTAATGAAAAACTGTTTTTT

d_call: TRBD1
clone_size: -
v_call: TRBV7-9
cdr3_length: 17
j_call: TRBJ1-2
cdr3_aa: CASSSQGELTTNYGYTF
cdr3_nt: TGTGCCAGCAGCTCACAGGGGGAACTAACTACTAACTATGGCTACACCTTC

d_call: -
clone_size: once
v_call: TRBV5-4
cdr3_length: 14
j_call: TRBJ1-2
cdr3_aa: CASSVSLRLRGYTF
cdr3_nt: TGTGCCAGCAGCGTATCACTCAGGCTAAGGGGCTACACCTTC

d_call: TRBD2
clone_size: -
v_call: TRBV5-6
cdr3_length: 18
j_call: TRBJ2-3
cdr3_aa: CASSWRGLAGALTDTQYF
cdr3_nt: TGTGCCAGCAGCTGGCGGGGACTAGCGGGGGCCCTCACAGATACGCAGTATTTT

d_call: TRBD1
clone_size: -
v_call: TRBV28
cdr3_length: 15
j_call: TRBJ2-1
cdr3_aa: CASSFGQGARDEQFF
cdr3_nt: TGTGCCAGCAGTTTTGGGCAGGGGGCGCGCGATGAGCAGTTCTTC

d_call: -
clone_size: -
v_call: TRBV4-2
cdr3_length: 16
j_call: TRBJ1-4
cdr3_aa: CASSQVQGTTNEKLFF
cdr3_nt: TGTGCCAGCAGCCAAGTCCAGGGGACGACTAATGAAAAACTGTTTTTT

d_call: -
clone_size: -
v_call: TRBV27
cdr3_length: 16
j_call: TRBJ1-5
cdr3_aa: CASSPYAGQTNQPQHF
cdr3_nt: TGTGCCAGCAGCCCGTACGCTGGGCAGACAAATCAGCCCCAGCATTTT

d_call: -
clone_size: -
v_call: TRBV5-4
cdr3_length: 13
j_call: TRBJ2-7
cdr3_aa: CASSLEGLHEQYF
cdr3_nt: TGTGCCAGCAGCCTAGAGGGGCTCCACGAGCAGTACTTC

d_call: -
clone_size: -
v_call: TRBV6-1
cdr3_length: 14
j_call: TRBJ1-5
cdr3_aa: CASKGLYSNQPQHF
cdr3_nt: TGTGCCAGCAAGGGCCTCTATAGCAATCAGCCCCAGCATTTT

d_call: TRBD1
clone_size: few
v_call: TRBV2
cdr3_length: 15
j_call: TRBJ1-1
cdr3_aa: CASSRDRSMNTEAFF
cdr3_nt: TGTGCCAGCAGTAGGGACAGGTCTATGAACACTGAAGCTTTCTTT

d_call: TRBD2
clone_size: -
v_call: TRBV15
cdr3_length: 16
j_call: TRBJ2-1
cdr3_aa: CATSSQNRGAYNEQFF
cdr3_nt: TGTGCCACCAGCAGCCAGAATCGGGGGGCCTACAATGAGCAGTTCTTC

d_call: -
clone_size: -
v_call: TRBV5-1
cdr3_length: 16
j_call: TRBJ1-2
cdr3_aa: CASSRLQDSLGYGYTF
cdr3_nt: TGCGCCAGCAGCCGATTACAAGACTCTCTCGGCTATGGCTACACCTTC

d_call: TRBD1
clone_size: -
v_call: TRBV19
cdr3_length: 14
j_call: TRBJ2-3
cdr3_aa: CASNSDRGSDTQYF
cdr3_nt: TGTGCCAGTAACTCGGACAGGGGCAGCGATACGCAGTATTTT

d_call: TRBD1
clone_size: -
v_call: TRBV19
cdr3_length: 16
j_call: TRBJ2-2
cdr3_aa: CASSMHRGANTGELFF
cdr3_nt: TGTGCCAGTAGTATGCACAGGGGGGCGAACACCGGGGAGCTGTTTTTT

d_call: -
clone_size: once
v_call: TRBV19
cdr3_length: 14
j_call: TRBJ2-2
cdr3_aa: CASRIEYNTGELFF
cdr3_nt: TGTGCCAGTAGGATTGAGTATAACACCGGGGAGCTGTTTTTT

d_call: -
clone_size: -
v_call: TRBV30
cdr3_length: 14
j_call: TRBJ2-3
cdr3_aa: CAWSVRGGRDTQYF
cdr3_nt: TGTGCCTGGAGTGTACGTGGGGGGCGAGATACGCAGTATTTT

d_call: TRBD1
clone_size: -
v_call: TRBV29-1
cdr3_length: 13
j_call: TRBJ2-7
cdr3_aa: CSVVQGPYYEQYF
cdr3_nt: TGCAGCGTTGTACAGGGGCCTTACTACGAGCAGTACTTC